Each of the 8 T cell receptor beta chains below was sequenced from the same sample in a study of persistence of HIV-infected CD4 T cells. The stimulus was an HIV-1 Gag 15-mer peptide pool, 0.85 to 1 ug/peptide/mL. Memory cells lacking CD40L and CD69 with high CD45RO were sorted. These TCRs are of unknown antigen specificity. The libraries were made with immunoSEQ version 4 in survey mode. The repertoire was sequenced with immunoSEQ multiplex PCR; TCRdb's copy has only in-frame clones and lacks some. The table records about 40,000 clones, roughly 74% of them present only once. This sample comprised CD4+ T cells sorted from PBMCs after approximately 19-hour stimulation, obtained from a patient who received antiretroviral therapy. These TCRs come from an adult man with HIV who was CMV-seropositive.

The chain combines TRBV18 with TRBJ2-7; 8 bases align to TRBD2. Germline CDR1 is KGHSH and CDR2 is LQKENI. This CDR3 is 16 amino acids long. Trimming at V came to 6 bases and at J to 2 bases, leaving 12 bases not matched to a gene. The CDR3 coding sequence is TGTGCCAGCTCTCGGGAGGGACCGTTGGCCGCCTACGAGCAGTACTTC. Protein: CASSREGPLAAYEQYF.

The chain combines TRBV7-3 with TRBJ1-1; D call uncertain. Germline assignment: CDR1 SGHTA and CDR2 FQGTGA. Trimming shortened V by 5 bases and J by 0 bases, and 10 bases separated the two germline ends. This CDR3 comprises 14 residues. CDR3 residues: CASSPGSMNTEAFF. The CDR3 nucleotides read TGTGCCAGCAGCCCCGGAAGCATGAACACTGAAGCTTTCTTT.

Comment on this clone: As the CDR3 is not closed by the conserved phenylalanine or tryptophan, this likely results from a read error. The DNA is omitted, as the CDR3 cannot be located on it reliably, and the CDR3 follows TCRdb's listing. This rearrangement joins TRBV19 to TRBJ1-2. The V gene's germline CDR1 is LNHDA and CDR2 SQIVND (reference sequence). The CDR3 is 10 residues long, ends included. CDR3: CASSMGDPTV.

DNA of the CDR3: TGTGCCAGCAGTTCACAATTTCAATACGAGCAGTACTTC. Translating gives CASSSQFQYEQYF. The rearrangement links TRBV7-2 to TRBJ2-7; D is unresolved. With 6 bases removed from V and 4 bases from J, the gap between germline ends came to 13 bases. Germline V gives CDR1 SGHTA, CDR2 FQGNSA. The CDR3 runs to 13 residues.

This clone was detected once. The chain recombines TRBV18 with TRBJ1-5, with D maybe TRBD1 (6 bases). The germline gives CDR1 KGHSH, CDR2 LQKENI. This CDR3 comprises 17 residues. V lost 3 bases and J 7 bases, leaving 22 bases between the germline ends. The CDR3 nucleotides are TGTGCCAGCTCACCTGCTGTCGGCAGGGGATTATCCCAGCCCCAGCATTTT. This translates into CASSPAVGRGLSQPQHF.

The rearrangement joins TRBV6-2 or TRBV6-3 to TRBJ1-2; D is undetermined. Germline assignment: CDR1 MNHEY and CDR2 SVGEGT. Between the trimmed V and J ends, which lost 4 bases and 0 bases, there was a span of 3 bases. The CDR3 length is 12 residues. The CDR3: CASSWSNYGYTF. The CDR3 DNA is TGTGCCAGCAGTTGGTCTAACTATGGCTACACCTTC.

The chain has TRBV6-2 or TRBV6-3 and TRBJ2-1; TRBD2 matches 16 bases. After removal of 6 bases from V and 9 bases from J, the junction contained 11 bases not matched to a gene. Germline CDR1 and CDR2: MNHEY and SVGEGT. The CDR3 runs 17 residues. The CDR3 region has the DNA TGTGCCAGCAGCCCCGGGACTAGCGGGAGGGCCAAGATTGAGCAGTTCTTC. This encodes CASSPGTSGRAKIEQFF.

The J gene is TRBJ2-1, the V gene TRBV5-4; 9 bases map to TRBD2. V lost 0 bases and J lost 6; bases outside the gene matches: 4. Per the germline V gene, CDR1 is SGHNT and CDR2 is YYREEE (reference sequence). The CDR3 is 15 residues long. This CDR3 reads CASSLGAGGLNEQFF. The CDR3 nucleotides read TGTGCCAGCAGCTTGGGAGCGGGGGGCCTCAATGAGCAGTTCTTC.